This T cell receptor (beta chain) was profiled in a study of blood T cells in healthy people across ages. Overall study results and limits: The study found more naive CD4+ cells and higher diversity in long-lived than aged donors.

This clonotype has a handful of counts. Its matching antigen is unknown. A second PCR, run for roughly 6 to 11 cycles, used a sample-barcoded 5' primer plus a J-beta primer mix. TCRdb re-derived calls from the 5' RACE reads in MiXCR, one entry per CDR3 protein. Of around 1,900,000 distinct CDR3 sequences listed, about 39% were seen once; the top ten hold under 30%. There are 11 residues in the CDR3. Germline-derived CDR1 and CDR2 are SQVTM and ANQGSEA. The V and J ends lost 6 bases and 6 bases respectively, with 11 bases between them. The sequence was obtained from a human donor in good health. The source material was blood. The chain is built from TRBV29-1 and TRBJ1-1, with D maybe TRBD1 (6 bases). The DNA for the CDR3 is TGCAGCGTGGAACAGGGCCCTGAAGCTTTCTTT. Its translation is CSVEQGPEAFF. Full variable domain (missing parts from reference TRBV29-1 and TRBJ1-1): SAVISQKPSRDICQRGTSLTIQCQVDSQVTMMFWYRQQPGQSLTLIATANQGSEATYESGFVIDKFPISRPNLTFSTLTVSNMSPEDSSIYLCSVEQGPEAFFGQGTRLTVV.